The 18 T cell receptor beta chains in this list originate from one sample, sequenced in a study of blood T cell repertoires in COVID-19. Produced via immunoSEQ multiplex PCR; TCRdb's table is partial and in-frame only. The sample has around 250,000 clones, about 83% seen once. The sequencing sample was made of peripheral blood. Receptors originate from a man under 40 who had recovered from COVID-19.

The V call is TRBV2, the J call TRBJ2-7, with 8 bases fitting TRBD1. CDR1 and CDR2 (germline): SNHLY, FYNNEI. The CDR3 covers 15 residues. Trimming removed 2 bases from V and 2 bases from J; junction bases left unmatched: 5. CDR3 residues: CASSELGQEPYEQYF. CDR3 coding DNA: TGTGCCAGCAGTGAATTGGGACAGGAACCCTACGAGCAGTACTTC. The variable domain in full, completed from reference TRBV2 and TRBJ2-7, reads EPEVTQTPSHQVTQMGQEVILRCVPISNHLYFYWYRQILGQKVEFLVSFYNNEISEKSEIFDDQFSVERPDGSNFTLKIRSTKLEDSAMYFCASSELGQEPYEQYFGPGTRLTVT.

This clone was picked up one time. The rearrangement links TRBV7-9 to TRBJ2-2, with D perhaps TRBD1 (6 bases). The CDR3 has 12 amino acids. Trimming left V 7 bases short and J 5 bases short, with 8 bases between. Germline V gene lookup returns CDR1 SEHNR and CDR2 FQNEAQ (reference sequence). CDR3 loop: CASNRGTGELFF. As DNA, the CDR3 is TGTGCCAGCAATAGGGGGACCGGGGAGCTGTTTTTT.

In its sample, this clone was seen once. The rearrangement uses TRBV10-3 and TRBJ2-5, with 11 nucleotides matching TRBD1. CDR1 and CDR2 from the germline V gene are ENHRY and SYGVKD. V lost 9 bases, J lost 4 bases, and 4 bases stayed unmatched. The CDR3 has 13 amino acids. The CDR3 reads CAIGQGASETQYF. The CDR3 coding sequence is TGTGCCATTGGACAGGGGGCATCAGAGACCCAGTACTTC.

The chain couples TRBV7-2 to TRBJ1-1; D unclear. Germline CDR1 is SGHTA and CDR2 is FQGNSA. The V and J ends lost 1 base and 1 base respectively, with 4 bases between them. This CDR3 comprises 13 residues. CDR3 in amino acids: CASSLGQNTEAFF. The DNA for the CDR3 is TGTGCCAGCAGCTTAGGACAGAACACTGAAGCTTTCTTT.

The chain combines TRBV11-2 with TRBJ1-1; 9 bases fit TRBD1. V dropped 5 bases and J dropped 4; count of bases not matched to a gene: 17. Germline V gene sequence: CDR1 SGHAT, CDR2 FQNNGV. The CDR3 has 18 amino acids. The CDR3 sequence: CASSATRTGVSRTTEAFF. CDR3 nucleotides: TGTGCCAGCAGCGCTACCCGGACAGGGGTGTCTCGGACCACTGAAGCTTTCTTT. Full variable domain (rest looked up from reference TRBV11-2 and TRBJ1-1): EAGVAQSPRYKIIEKRQSVAFWCNPISGHATLYWYQQILGQGPKLLIQFQNNGVVDDSQLPKDRFSAERLKGVDSTLKIQPAKLEDSAVYLCASSATRTGVSRTTEAFFGQGTRLTVV.

This clone was seen a single time. The chain has TRBV28 and TRBJ2-2; possibly TRBD1 for D (6 bases). The CDR3 sequence is 17 residues long. CDR1 MDHEN and CDR2 SYDVKM come from the germline V gene. Trimming stripped 7 bases from V and 2 bases from J, with 20 bases between. Here the CDR3 reads CASNQVYQGPNTGELFF. In DNA form, the CDR3 reads TGTGCCAGCAATCAAGTTTATCAGGGGCCCAACACCGGGGAGCTGTTTTTT.

The chain uses TRBV6-5 and TRBJ2-1; 8 nucleotides agree with TRBD1. Germline CDR1 is MNHEY and CDR2 is SVGAGI. V was pared by 6 bases and J by 4 bases, with 2 bases of the junction left unmatched. The CDR3 loop spans 13 amino acids. The CDR3 is CASRGDRYNEQFF. The CDR3 nucleotides are TGTGCCAGCAGGGGGGACAGGTACAATGAGCAGTTCTTC.

The rearrangement links TRBV29-1 to TRBJ2-1; no clear D gene. This CDR3 comprises 12 residues. Trimming cost V 0 bases and J 8 bases, with 8 bases left between them. CDR1 and CDR2 from the germline V gene are SQVTM and ANQGSEA. The CDR3 region has the DNA TGCAGCGTTGAAGACTTGAGCGATGAGCAGTTCTTC. Its protein product is CSVEDLSDEQFF.

V gene TRBV5-6 combines with J gene TRBJ2-2, with a tentative D call TRBD2 (7 bases). Per the germline V gene, CDR1 is SGHDT and CDR2 is YYEEEE. Trimming stripped 0 bases from V and 4 bases from J, with 10 bases between. The CDR3 covers 15 residues. In DNA form, the CDR3 reads TGTGCCAGCAGCTTGGAAGGGGGGGCCACCGGGGAGCTGTTTTTT. Its protein product is CASSLEGGATGELFF.

There are a few counts of this clone. The chain combines TRBV6-5 with TRBJ2-4; D is possibly TRBD1 (5 bases). Germline V gene lookup returns CDR1 MNHEY and CDR2 SVGAGI. V lost 8 bases to trimming and J lost 1 base, with 9 bases between them. This CDR3 contains 13 residues. The CDR3 region has the DNA TGTGCCAGCGGAAGGGGCGCCAAAAACATTCAGTACTTC. This gives the protein CASGRGAKNIQYF.

J is TRBJ1-5 and V is TRBV7-2; TRBD1 matches 9 bases. V gave up 3 bases and J gave up 7 bases; unmatched junction bases: 13. CDR1 SGHTA and CDR2 FQGNSA come from the germline V gene. The CDR3 runs to 17 residues. In DNA, the CDR3 is TGTGCCAGCAGCTTGGGACAGGGTAGAGGTGTGAACCAGCCCCAGCATTTT. Amino acids: CASSLGQGRGVNQPQHF.

In this sample, this clone turned up once. V usage is TRBV18 and J usage is TRBJ1-4, with D tentatively TRBD1 (6 bases). Germline assignment: CDR1 KGHSH and CDR2 LQKENI. The CDR3 covers 12 residues. Trimming took 5 bases from V and 11 from J, leaving 12 bases between them. CDR3 nucleotides: TGTGCCAGCTCATTACCAGGGGATAAACTGTTTTTT. Translated, it gives CASSLPGDKLFF.

In its sample, this clone was seen once. The chain is built from TRBV4-1 and TRBJ1-3; the D gene is possibly TRBD1 (6 bases). There are 15 residues in the CDR3. Germline V gene sequence: CDR1 MGHRA, CDR2 YSYEKL. Trimming took off 5 bases at V and 1 base at J, with 12 bases between the two ends. In DNA form, the CDR3 reads TGCGCCAGCAGCATACAGGGCTCATCTGGAAACACCATATATTTT. Translation: CASSIQGSSGNTIYF.

The rearrangement links TRBV5-6 to TRBJ2-3, with 8 positions matching TRBD2. V shed 2 bases, J shed 3 bases, and the junction held 5 bases outside the gene matches. Germline-derived CDR1 and CDR2 are SGHDT and YYEEEE. This CDR3 is built from 15 residues. The CDR3: CASSFTRGATDTQYF. The CDR3 DNA follows: TGTGCCAGCAGCTTTACGCGGGGGGCGACAGATACGCAGTATTTT.

This clone was counted a few times. The chain recombines TRBV28 with TRBJ1-4; TRBD1 matches at 9 bases. Per the germline V gene, CDR1 is MDHEN and CDR2 is SYDVKM. J was trimmed by 8 bases and V by 5 bases; bases with no gene match: 6. The CDR3 contains 14 residues. CDR3 protein: CASSGGQGREKLFF. The DNA of the CDR3 is TGTGCCAGCAGTGGGGGACAGGGAAGAGAAAAACTGTTTTTT. Looking up the rest from reference TRBV28 and TRBJ1-4 gives the full variable domain: DVKVTQSSRYLVKRTGEKVFLECVQDMDHENMFWYRQDPGLGLRLIYFSYDVKMKEKGDIPEGYSVSREKKERFSLILESASTNQTSMYLCASSGGQGREKLFFGSGTQLSVL.

In DNA form, the CDR3 reads TGTGCCAGCTCACCCCCGGATTCACCCCTCCACTTT. Amino acids: CASSPPDSPLHF. The V and J genes are TRBV18 and TRBJ1-6; no clear D gene. Deletions cut 3 bases from V and 8 bases from J, with 5 bases between. The CDR3 spans 12 residues. The germline gives CDR1 KGHSH, CDR2 LQKENI.

The chain employs TRBV29-1 and TRBJ2-2; 10 bases line up with TRBD1. Trimming cost V 5 bases and J 5 bases; bases outside gene matches: 2. The CDR3 runs to 13 residues. Germline V gene data show CDR1 as SQVTM and CDR2 as ANQGSEA. The CDR3 DNA reads TGCAGCGTTAAGGGACAGGGGACCGGGGAGCTGTTTTTT. This codes for CSVKGQGTGELFF.

V and J are TRBV3-1 (or the pseudogene TRBV3-2) and TRBJ2-5, with 10 nucleotides matching TRBD2. Germline lookup yields CDR1 LGHDT and CDR2 YNNKEL (reference sequence). CDR3 length equals 16 residues. After removal of 5 bases from V and 1 base from J, the junction contained 7 bases not matched to a gene. The CDR3 region is CASSILAGGAQETQYF. The CDR3 nucleotides read TGTGCCAGCAGCATCTTAGCGGGGGGAGCCCAAGAGACCCAGTACTTC.